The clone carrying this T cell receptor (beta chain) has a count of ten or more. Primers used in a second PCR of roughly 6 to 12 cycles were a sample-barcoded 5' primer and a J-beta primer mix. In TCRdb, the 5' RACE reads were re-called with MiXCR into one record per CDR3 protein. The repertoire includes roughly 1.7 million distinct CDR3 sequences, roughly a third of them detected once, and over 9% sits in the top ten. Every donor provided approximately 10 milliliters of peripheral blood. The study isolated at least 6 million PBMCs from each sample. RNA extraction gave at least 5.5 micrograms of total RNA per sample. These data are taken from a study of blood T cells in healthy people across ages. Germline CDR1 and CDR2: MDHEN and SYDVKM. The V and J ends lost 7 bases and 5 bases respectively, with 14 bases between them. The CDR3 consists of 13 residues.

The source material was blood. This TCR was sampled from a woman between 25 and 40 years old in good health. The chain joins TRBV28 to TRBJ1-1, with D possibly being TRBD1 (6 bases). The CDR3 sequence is CASNQGGGTEAFF. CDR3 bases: TGTGCCAGCAACCAGGGAGGGGGAACTGAAGCTTTCTTT.